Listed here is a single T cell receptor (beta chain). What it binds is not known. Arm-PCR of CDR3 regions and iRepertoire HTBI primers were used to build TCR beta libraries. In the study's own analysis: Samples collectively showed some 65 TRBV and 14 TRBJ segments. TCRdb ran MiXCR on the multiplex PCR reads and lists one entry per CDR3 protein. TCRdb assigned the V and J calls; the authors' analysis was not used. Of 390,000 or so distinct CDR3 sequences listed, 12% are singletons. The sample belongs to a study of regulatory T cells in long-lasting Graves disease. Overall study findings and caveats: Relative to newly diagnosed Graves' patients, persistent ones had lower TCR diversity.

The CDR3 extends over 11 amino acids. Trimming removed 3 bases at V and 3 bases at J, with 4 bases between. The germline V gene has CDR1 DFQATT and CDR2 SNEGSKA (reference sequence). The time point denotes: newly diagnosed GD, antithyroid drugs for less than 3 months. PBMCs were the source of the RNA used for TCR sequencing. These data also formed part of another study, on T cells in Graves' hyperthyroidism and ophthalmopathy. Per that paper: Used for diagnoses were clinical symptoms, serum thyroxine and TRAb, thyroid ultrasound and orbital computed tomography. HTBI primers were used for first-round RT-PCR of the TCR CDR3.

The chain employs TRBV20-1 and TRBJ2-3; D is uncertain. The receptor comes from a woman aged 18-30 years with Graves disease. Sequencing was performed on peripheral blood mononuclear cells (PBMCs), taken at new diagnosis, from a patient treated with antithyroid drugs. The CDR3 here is CSASMTDTQYF. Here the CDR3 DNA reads TGCAGTGCTAGTATGACAGATACGCAGTATTTT.